Following are 32 T cell receptor beta chains from one sample sequenced in a study of blood T cell repertoires in COVID-19. The table came from immunoSEQ multiplex PCR; TCRdb's copy has only in-frame clones and leaves some out. The sample lists approximately 440,000 clones, approximately 88% seen once, with roughly 12% in the top ten. The sample comprised peripheral blood. These receptors were taken from a woman aged 50 to 60 with COVID-19, enrolled during active disease.

This sequence joins TRBV3-1 (or the pseudogene TRBV3-2) and TRBJ2-7, with D hard to call. The CDR3 consists of 12 residues. Trimming stripped 5 bases from V and 1 base from J, with 6 bases between. Germline CDR1 and CDR2: LGHDT and YNNKEL (reference sequence). DNA for the CDR3: TGTGCCAGCAGCTCTCCGTCCTACGAGCAGTACTTC. The encoded protein is CASSSPSYEQYF.

The chain joins TRBV6-5 to TRBJ2-7; perhaps TRBD2 as D (6 bases). Germline lookup yields CDR1 MNHEY and CDR2 SVGAGI. Trimming removed 6 bases from V and 0 bases from J, with 12 bases in between. This CDR3 spans 14 amino acids. As DNA, the CDR3 is TGTGCCAGCAGGCTGCCCGGGAGCTCCTACGAGCAGTACTTC. This translates into CASRLPGSSYEQYF.

The V call is TRBV29-1, the J call TRBJ2-3; D possibly corresponds to TRBD1 (6 bases). The CDR3 spans 13 residues. Per the germline V gene, CDR1 is SQVTM and CDR2 is ANQGSEA. V lost 4 bases and J lost 4, with 12 bases in between. The CDR3 bases are TGCAGCGTTGTATACAGGGCCGCAGATACGCAGTATTTT. Its protein product is CSVVYRAADTQYF.

The chain uses TRBV29-1 and TRBJ2-3; tentatively, D is TRBD2 (5 bases). The CDR3 covers 15 residues. Trimming pared 1 base from V and 9 bases from J, leaving 20 bases between. CDR1 and CDR2 (germline): SQVTM, ANQGSEA. The CDR3 DNA reads as TGCAGCGTTGAAGGGACTCTCGGAACACAGAGCACGCAGTATTTT. Its translation is CSVEGTLGTQSTQYF.

The genes are TRBV18 and TRBJ2-3; possibly TRBD2 for D (6 bases). The CDR3 loop spans 14 amino acids. Germline V lookup: CDR1 KGHSH, CDR2 LQKENI. Trimming took 5 bases from V and 6 from J, leaving 15 bases between them. CDR3 amino acids: CASSMRDFLDTQYF. The DNA of the CDR3 is TGTGCCAGCTCAATGCGGGATTTTCTGGATACGCAGTATTTT.

The chain is built from TRBV4-2 and TRBJ2-7, with 8 bases that match TRBD2. Per germline, CDR1 LGHNA and CDR2 YNFKEQ. This CDR3 is 14 amino acids long. V lost 0 bases to trimming and J lost 3 bases; unmatched junction nucleotides: 1. CDR3 residues: CASSQELADYEQYF. CDR3 in DNA: TGTGCCAGCAGCCAAGAACTAGCGGACTACGAGCAGTACTTC.

V is TRBV5-6 and J is TRBJ2-1, with 7 bases matching TRBD1. The ends lost 0 bases at V and 4 bases at J; junction bases unmatched: 1. The CDR3 has 14 amino acids. Germline values: CDR1 SGHDT, CDR2 YYEEEE. The CDR3 DNA is TGTGCCAGCAGCTTGGGCAGGGGGTACAATGAGCAGTTCTTC. It yields the protein CASSLGRGYNEQFF.

This rearrangement joins TRBV6-5 to TRBJ1-4; D uncertain. The CDR3 sequence is 12 residues long. V shed 10 bases and J shed 7 bases, with 13 bases lying between them. Germline V gene lookup returns CDR1 MNHEY and CDR2 SVGAGI. The CDR3 spells CAIRSSGEKLFF. The CDR3 DNA sequence: TGTGCCATCCGAAGCAGCGGTGAAAAACTGTTTTTT.

This clone was observed a few times. The chain combines TRBV7-9 with TRBJ2-6; a weak D match, TRBD1 (6 bases). From germline, CDR1 is SEHNR and CDR2 FQNEAQ (reference sequence). V lost 5 bases and J 2 bases, leaving 13 bases between the germline ends. The CDR3 runs to 16 residues. This CDR3 is CASSPRGFTGANVLTF. In nucleotides, the CDR3 is TGTGCCAGCAGCCCAAGGGGGTTTACTGGGGCCAACGTCCTGACTTTC.

The chain is built from TRBV10-2 and TRBJ1-3, with a weak D call TRBD1 (5 bases). Germline-derived CDR1 and CDR2 are WSHSY and SAAADI. V was trimmed by 2 bases and J by 2 bases, leaving 10 bases between them. The CDR3 is 15 amino acids. This CDR3 is CASSEPWGAGNTIYF. The CDR3 DNA reads as TGCGCCAGCAGTGAGCCTTGGGGGGCTGGAAACACCATATATTTT.

The J gene is TRBJ1-4, the V gene TRBV19; 8 nucleotides agree with TRBD1. From germline, CDR1 is LNHDA and CDR2 SQIVND (reference sequence). The CDR3 sequence is 14 residues long. Trimming at V came to 8 bases and at J to 8 bases, leaving 10 bases not matched to a gene. As DNA, the CDR3 is TGTGCCAGTGCGGCCTTAGGACAGGGCGAAAAACTGTTTTTT. It yields the protein CASAALGQGEKLFF.

V usage is TRBV11-2 and J usage is TRBJ1-2; D is undetermined. The CDR3 runs to 13 residues. Trimming shortened V by 0 bases and J by 8 bases, and 10 bases separated the two germline ends. Germline V gene data show CDR1 as SGHAT and CDR2 as FQNNGV. Written as DNA, the CDR3 is TGTGCCAGCAGCTTAGAGGGCATGAACGGCTACACCTTC. Translating it yields CASSLEGMNGYTF.

The CDR3 region has the DNA TGTGCCAGCACCCTAAGCCGTTTTTGGGAGGCTGGGGCCAACGTCCTGACTTTC. It codes for CASTLSRFWEAGANVLTF. This chain connects TRBV7-9 to TRBJ2-6; D may be TRBD2 (6 bases). This CDR3 has 18 amino acids. V lost 7 bases, J lost 2 bases, and 21 bases lay in between. Germline V lookup: CDR1 SEHNR, CDR2 FQNEAQ (reference sequence). The full variable domain, its missing parts supplied by reference TRBV7-9 and TRBJ2-6, is DTGVSQNPRHKITKRGQNVTFRCDPISEHNRLYWYRQTLGQGPEFLTYFQNEAQLEKSRLLSDRFSAERPKGSFSTLEIQRTEQGDSAMYLCASTLSRFWEAGANVLTFGAGSRLTVL.

The chain has TRBV29-1 and TRBJ2-7; 8 bases fit TRBD2. V lost 5 bases, J lost 2 bases, and 2 bases stayed unmatched. Germline values: CDR1 SQVTM, CDR2 ANQGSEA. The CDR3 consists of 12 residues. CDR3 sequence reads: CSVSGGAYEQYF. As DNA, the CDR3 is TGCAGCGTTTCCGGGGGGGCCTACGAGCAGTACTTC.

Only one count was recorded for this clone. The chain recombines TRBV3-1 (or the pseudogene TRBV3-2) with TRBJ1-1; D is undetermined. The V end lost 6 bases, the J end lost 6 bases, and 14 bases lay between the germline ends. The germline CDR1 and CDR2 sequences are LGHDT and YNNKEL (reference sequence). The CDR3 is made up of 13 amino acids. The CDR3 DNA reads TGTGCCAGCAGGCCCGGCGGGGAAGCTGAAGCTTTCTTT. Translated, it gives CASRPGGEAEAFF.

The V and J genes are TRBV7-3 and TRBJ2-1; unclear D gene. The germline CDR1 and CDR2 sequences are SGHTA and FQGTGA. There are 13 residues in the CDR3. The ends were cut back, 5 bases at V and 7 bases at J, with 12 bases in the middle. The DNA of the CDR3 is TGTGCCAGCAGCCCTGACTGGCTTAATGAGCAGTTCTTC. Protein product: CASSPDWLNEQFF. The entire variable domain, with the rest obtained from reference TRBV7-3 and TRBJ2-1, is as follows: GAGVSQTPSNKVTEKGKYVELRCDPISGHTALYWYRQSLGQGPEFLIYFQGTGAADDSGLPNDRFFAVRPEGSVSTLKIQRTERGDSAVYLCASSPDWLNEQFFGPGTRLTVL.

The chain is built from TRBV10-3 and TRBJ1-2; possibly TRBD1 for D (5 bases). CDR3 length equals 19 residues. The germline CDR1 and CDR2 sequences are ENHRY and SYGVKD. Trimming cost V 3 bases and J 1 base, with 24 bases left between them. As DNA, the CDR3 is TGTGCCATCAGTGAACACATGGCCGCAAAGAAAGACAGTAACTATGGCTACACCTTC. Protein product: CAISEHMAAKKDSNYGYTF.

The chain employs TRBV28 and TRBJ2-7; 9 positions agree with TRBD1. The CDR3 has 15 amino acids. J was trimmed by 5 bases and V by 3 bases; bases with no gene match: 8. Germline CDR1 reads MDHEN; CDR2 reads SYDVKM. The chain's CDR3 is CASSFPPGQGNEQYF. The CDR3 DNA reads TGTGCCAGCAGTTTCCCCCCTGGACAGGGGAACGAGCAGTACTTC.

The chain employs TRBV5-1 and TRBJ1-1, with D maybe TRBD1 (5 bases). The CDR3 covers 14 residues. Between the trimmed V and J ends, which lost 0 bases and 7 bases, there was a span of 13 bases. Germline CDR1 is SGHRS and CDR2 is YFSETQ. CDR3 loop: CASSLEGGVGEAFF. CDR3 coding DNA: TGCGCCAGCAGCTTGGAGGGAGGGGTTGGTGAAGCTTTCTTT.

The gene calls are TRBV9 and TRBJ2-1; 9 positions match TRBD2. J gave up 6 bases and V 4 bases, and 14 bases lay outside the gene matches. The germline CDR1 and CDR2 sequences are SGDLS and YYNGEE. The CDR3 is 17 amino acids. The CDR3 DNA is TGTGCCAGCAGCACACGGGGACAAGCGGGGGGAGTCAATGAGCAGTTCTTC. Its translation: CASSTRGQAGGVNEQFF. Using reference TRBV9 and TRBJ2-1 for the parts outside the CDR3, the full variable domain is DSGVTQTPKHLITATGQRVTLRCSPRSGDLSVYWYQQSLDQGLQFLIQYYNGEERAKGNILERFSAQQFPDLHSELNLSSLELGDSALYFCASSTRGQAGGVNEQFFGPGTRLTVL.

The chain links TRBV11-2 to TRBJ2-7, with D maybe TRBD1 (7 bases). The CDR3 consists of 15 residues. V lost 1 base, J lost 9 bases, and 19 bases lay in between. Germline-derived CDR1 and CDR2 are SGHAT and FQNNGV. In DNA, the CDR3 is TGTGCCAGCAGCTTAGTGGGGGGACAGACAACGAGGCAGTACTTC. This codes for CASSLVGGQTTRQYF.

On this clone: A junction boundary mismatches the germline segment, possibly from a read error. The chain uses TRBV6-2 or TRBV6-3 and TRBJ1-1; TRBD1 is a possible D gene (6 bases). This CDR3 is built from 13 residues. CDR1 MNHEY and CDR2 SVGEGT come from the germline V gene. DNA for the CDR3: TGTGCCAGCAGGTACTCAGGGGCGGCTGAAGCTTTCTTT. Translating gives CASRYSGAAEAFF.

This chain joins TRBV3-1 (or the pseudogene TRBV3-2) and TRBJ1-2; TRBD1 matches at 7 bases. The germline CDR1 and CDR2 sequences are LGHDT and YNNKEL (reference sequence). J was trimmed by 0 bases and V by 6 bases; bases with no gene match: 10. The CDR3 is 16 residues long. CDR3 protein: CASSSLRDRANYGYTF. In nucleotides, the CDR3 is TGTGCCAGCAGTTCCCTCCGGGACAGAGCTAACTATGGCTACACCTTC.

The J gene is TRBJ1-2, the V gene TRBV2; 7 nucleotides match TRBD1. The J segment lost 5 bases and the V segment lost 6 bases, leaving 6 bases of the junction unmatched. The CDR3 runs 13 residues. Germline loops: CDR1 SNHLY, CDR2 FYNNEI. CDR3 coding DNA: TGTGCCAGCAGGGTAGGGACAGCTTATGGCTACACCTTC. Protein: CASRVGTAYGYTF.

This chain joins TRBV6-5 and TRBJ1-1; no firm D call. V was trimmed by 0 bases and J by 1 base, leaving 6 bases between them. Looked up from germline, CDR1 is MNHEY and CDR2 is SVGAGI. The CDR3 sequence is 14 residues long. The CDR3 coding sequence is TGTGCCAGCAGTTACTCGCGCCCGAACACTGAAGCTTTCTTT. Its translation is CASSYSRPNTEAFF.

V gene TRBV5-1 combines with J gene TRBJ1-2; TRBD1 matches at 8 bases. Germline V gene sequence: CDR1 SGHRS, CDR2 YFSETQ. The V segment lost 4 bases and the J segment 4 bases; nucleotides outside the gene matches: 6. The CDR3 runs 14 residues. CDR3 protein: CASSNTTGGYGYTF. The CDR3 bases are TGCGCCAGCAGCAACACCACAGGGGGCTATGGCTACACCTTC. The complete variable domain, with remaining parts taken from reference TRBV5-1 and TRBJ1-2, reads KAGVTQTPRYLIKTRGQQVTLSCSPISGHRSVSWYQQTPGQGLQFLFEYFSETQRNKGNFPGRFSGRQFSNSRSEMNVSTLELGDSALYLCASSNTTGGYGYTFGSGTRLTVV.

This chain's CDR3 is CATSRDTNYGYTF. CDR3 coding DNA: TGTGCCACCAGCAGAGACACTAACTATGGCTACACCTTC. The chain recombines TRBV15 with TRBJ1-2; D ambiguous. The V end was cut by 0 bases, the J end by 0 bases, with 2 bases between. The CDR3 is 13 residues long. The germline CDR1 and CDR2 sequences are LNHNV and YYDKDF (reference sequence).

V and J are TRBV30 and TRBJ1-4; D may be TRBD1 (5 bases). The CDR3 length is 13 residues. Trimming cost V 5 bases and J 8 bases, with 15 bases left between them. Germline V gene sequence: CDR1 GTSNPN, CDR2 SVGIG (reference sequence). CDR3 nucleotides: TGTGCCTGGCATCTCGCCGGGGGGGAAAAACTGTTTTTT. Protein: CAWHLAGGEKLFF. Variable domain in full (rest from reference TRBV30 and TRBJ1-4): SQTIHQWPATLVQPVGSPLSLECTVEGTSNPNLYWYRQAAGRGLQLLFYSVGIGQISSEVPQNLSASRPQDRQFILSSKKLLLSDSGFYLCAWHLAGGEKLFFGSGTQLSVL.

The chain combines TRBV6-5 with TRBJ2-7; 7 bases agree with TRBD1. The CDR3 is 14 residues long. Germline CDR1 MNHEY, CDR2 SVGAGI. V lost 5 bases to trimming and J lost 3 bases; unmatched junction nucleotides: 7. Here the CDR3 reads CASSPRTGDYEQYF. The CDR3 coding sequence is TGTGCCAGCAGTCCCCGGACAGGAGACTACGAGCAGTACTTC.

The J gene is TRBJ1-1, the V gene TRBV5-1; D not certain. Trimming took 2 bases from V and 3 from J, leaving 11 bases between them. The CDR3 runs 14 residues. CDR1 and CDR2 (germline): SGHRS, YFSETQ. The CDR3: CASSFSALDTEAFF. The CDR3 nucleotides read TGCGCCAGCAGCTTTTCCGCGTTAGACACTGAAGCTTTCTTT.

The chain couples TRBV15 to TRBJ1-1; 10 positions agree with TRBD1. Germline values: CDR1 LNHNV, CDR2 YYDKDF (reference sequence). V lost 4 bases to trimming and J lost 6 bases; unmatched junction nucleotides: 8. The CDR3 totals 15 residues. The CDR3 DNA sequence: TGTGCCACCAGCACCGGGGACAGGGGAGTTTCTGAAGCTTTCTTT. Its translation is CATSTGDRGVSEAFF.

The chain recombines TRBV5-6 with TRBJ1-5, with a weak D call TRBD1 (6 bases). The CDR3 covers 18 residues. Trimming removed 4 bases from V and 0 bases from J, with 20 bases in between. Germline-derived CDR1 and CDR2 are SGHDT and YYEEEE. DNA of the CDR3: TGTGCCAGCAGCCTCAAAGAACAGGGCCCTTATAGCAATCAGCCCCAGCATTTT. This gives the protein CASSLKEQGPYSNQPQHF.